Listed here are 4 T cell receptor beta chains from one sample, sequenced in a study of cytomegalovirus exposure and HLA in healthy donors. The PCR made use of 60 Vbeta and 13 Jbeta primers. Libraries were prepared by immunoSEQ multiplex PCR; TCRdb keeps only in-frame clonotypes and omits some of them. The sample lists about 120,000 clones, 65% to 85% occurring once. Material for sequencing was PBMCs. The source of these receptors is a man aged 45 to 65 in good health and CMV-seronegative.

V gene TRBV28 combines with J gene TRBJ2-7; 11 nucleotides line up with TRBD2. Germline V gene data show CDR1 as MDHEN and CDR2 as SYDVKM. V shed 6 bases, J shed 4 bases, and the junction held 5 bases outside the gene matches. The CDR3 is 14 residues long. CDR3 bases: TGTGCCAGCAGGGCTAGCGGGAGGAATTACGAGCAGTACTTC. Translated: CASRASGRNYEQYF.

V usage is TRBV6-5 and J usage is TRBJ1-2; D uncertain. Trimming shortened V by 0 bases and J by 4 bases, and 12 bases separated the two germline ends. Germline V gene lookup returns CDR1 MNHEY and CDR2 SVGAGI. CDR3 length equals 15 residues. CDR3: CASSYSRTGGYGYTF. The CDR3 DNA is TGTGCCAGCAGTTACTCGAGAACGGGAGGCTATGGCTACACCTTC.

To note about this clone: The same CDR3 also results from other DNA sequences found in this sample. CDR3 bases: TGTGCCAGCAGCTTTAGTGGGAACACTGAAGCTTTCTTT. It codes for CASSFSGNTEAFF. This chain connects TRBV7-9 to TRBJ1-1; no reliable D call. The CDR3 contains 13 residues. V was cut by 3 bases and J by 1 base, with 6 bases left in between. Germline CDR1 reads SEHNR; CDR2 reads FQNEAQ (reference sequence).

The chain's CDR3 is CASSAITGGAEAFF. CDR3 in DNA: TGTGCCAGCAGCGCAATAACAGGGGGGGCTGAAGCTTTCTTT. The chain joins TRBV9 to TRBJ1-1, with TRBD1 matching 8 bases. This CDR3 comprises 14 residues. The J segment lost 6 bases and the V segment lost 3 bases, leaving 7 bases of the junction unmatched. The V gene's germline CDR1 is SGDLS and CDR2 YYNGEE.